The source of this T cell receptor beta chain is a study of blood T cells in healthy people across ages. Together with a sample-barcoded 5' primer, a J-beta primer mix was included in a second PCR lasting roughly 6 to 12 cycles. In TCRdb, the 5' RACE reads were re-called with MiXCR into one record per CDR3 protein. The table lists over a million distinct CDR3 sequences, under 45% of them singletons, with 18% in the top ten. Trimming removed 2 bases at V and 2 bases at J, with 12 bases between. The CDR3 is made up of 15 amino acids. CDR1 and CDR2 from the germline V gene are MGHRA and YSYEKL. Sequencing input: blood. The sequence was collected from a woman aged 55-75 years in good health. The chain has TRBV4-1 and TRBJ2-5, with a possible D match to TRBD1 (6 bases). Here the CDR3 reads CASSQITGRQETQYF. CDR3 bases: TGCGCCAGCAGCCAAATCACAGGGAGACAAGAGACCCAGTACTTC.